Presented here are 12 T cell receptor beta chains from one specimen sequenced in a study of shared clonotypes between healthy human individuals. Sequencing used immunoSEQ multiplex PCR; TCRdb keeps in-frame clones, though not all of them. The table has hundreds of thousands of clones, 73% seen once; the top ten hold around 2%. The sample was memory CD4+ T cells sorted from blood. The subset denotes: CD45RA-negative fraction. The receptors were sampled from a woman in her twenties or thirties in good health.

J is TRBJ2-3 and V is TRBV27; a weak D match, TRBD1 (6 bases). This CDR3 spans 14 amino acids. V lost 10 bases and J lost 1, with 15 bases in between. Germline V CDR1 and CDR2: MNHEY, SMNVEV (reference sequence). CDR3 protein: CATQGSLGTDTQYF. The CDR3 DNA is TGTGCCACCCAGGGGTCCCTCGGCACAGATACGCAGTATTTT.

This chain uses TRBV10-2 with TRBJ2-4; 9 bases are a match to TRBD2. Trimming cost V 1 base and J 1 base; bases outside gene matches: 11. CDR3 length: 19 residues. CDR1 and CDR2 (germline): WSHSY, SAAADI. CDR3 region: CASSEWAGGYVLAKNIQYF. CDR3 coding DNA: TGCGCCAGCAGTGAGTGGGCGGGAGGGTACGTCTTGGCCAAAAACATTCAGTACTTC.

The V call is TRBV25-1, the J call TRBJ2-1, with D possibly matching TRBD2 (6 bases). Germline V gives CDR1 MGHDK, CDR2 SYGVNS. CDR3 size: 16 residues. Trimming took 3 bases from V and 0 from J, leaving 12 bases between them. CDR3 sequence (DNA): TGTGCCAGCAGTGATGAGCGGGCTAGCTCCTACAATGAGCAGTTCTTC. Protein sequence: CASSDERASSYNEQFF. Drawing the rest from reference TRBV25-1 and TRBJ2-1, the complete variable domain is EADIYQTPRYLVIGTGKKITLECSQTMGHDKMYWYQQDPGMELHLIHYSYGVNSTEKGDLSSESTVSRIRTEHFPLTLESARPSHTSQYLCASSDERASSYNEQFFGPGTRLTVL.

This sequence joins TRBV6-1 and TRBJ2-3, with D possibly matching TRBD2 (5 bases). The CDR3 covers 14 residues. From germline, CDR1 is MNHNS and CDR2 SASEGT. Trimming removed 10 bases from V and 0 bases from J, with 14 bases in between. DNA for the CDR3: TGTGCCACCCGCACTAGTTCTAGCACAGATACGCAGTATTTT. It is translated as CATRTSSSTDTQYF.

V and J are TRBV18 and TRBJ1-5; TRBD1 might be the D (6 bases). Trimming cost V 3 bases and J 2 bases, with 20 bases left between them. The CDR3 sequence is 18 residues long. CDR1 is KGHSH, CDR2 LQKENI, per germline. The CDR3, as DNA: TGTGCCAGCTCACCGACGGTTAGGGGGTTTGGGGGCAATCAGCCCCAGCATTTT. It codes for CASSPTVRGFGGNQPQHF. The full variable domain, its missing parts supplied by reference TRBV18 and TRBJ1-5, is NAGVMQNPRHLVRRRGQEARLRCSPMKGHSHVYWYRQLPEEGLKFMVYLQKENIIDESGMPKERFSAEFPKEGPSILRIQQVVRGDSAAYFCASSPTVRGFGGNQPQHFGDGTRLSIL.

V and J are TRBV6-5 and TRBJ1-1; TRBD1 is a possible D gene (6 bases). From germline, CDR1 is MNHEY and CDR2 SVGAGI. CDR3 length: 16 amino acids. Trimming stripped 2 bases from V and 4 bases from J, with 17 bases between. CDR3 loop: CASSYRQVPRGTEAFF. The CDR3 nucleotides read TGTGCCAGCAGTTACCGACAGGTGCCGCGGGGCACTGAAGCTTTCTTT.

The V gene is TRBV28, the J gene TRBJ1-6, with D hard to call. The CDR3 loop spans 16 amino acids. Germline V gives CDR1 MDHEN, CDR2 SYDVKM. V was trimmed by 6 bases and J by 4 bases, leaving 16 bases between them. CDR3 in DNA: TGTGCCAGCAGCTACGGACCGAGCTTTTATAATTCACCCCTCCACTTT. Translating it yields CASSYGPSFYNSPLHF.

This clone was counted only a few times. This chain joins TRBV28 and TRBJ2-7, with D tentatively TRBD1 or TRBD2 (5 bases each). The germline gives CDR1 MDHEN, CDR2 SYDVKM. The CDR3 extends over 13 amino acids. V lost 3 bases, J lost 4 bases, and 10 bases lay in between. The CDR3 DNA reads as TGTGCCAGCAGTTTGGGACGACGATACGAGCAGTACTTC. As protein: CASSLGRRYEQYF. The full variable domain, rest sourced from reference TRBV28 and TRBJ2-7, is DVKVTQSSRYLVKRTGEKVFLECVQDMDHENMFWYRQDPGLGLRLIYFSYDVKMKEKGDIPEGYSVSREKKERFSLILESASTNQTSMYLCASSLGRRYEQYFGPGTRLTVT.

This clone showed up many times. The CDR3 spells CASSLGGQSKETQYF. The CDR3 region has the DNA TGTGCCAGCAGCTTAGGGGGACAGTCCAAAGAGACCCAGTACTTC. The chain couples TRBV11-2 to TRBJ2-5; 7 nucleotides agree with TRBD1. Per germline, CDR1 SGHAT and CDR2 FQNNGV. After removal of 1 base from V and 3 bases from J, the junction contained 5 bases not matched to a gene. The CDR3 consists of 15 residues.

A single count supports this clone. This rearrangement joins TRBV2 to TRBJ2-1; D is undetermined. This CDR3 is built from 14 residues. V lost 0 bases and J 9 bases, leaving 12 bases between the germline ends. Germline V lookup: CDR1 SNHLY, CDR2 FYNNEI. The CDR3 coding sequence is TGTGCCAGCAGTGAAGCCACAAAGCTAGGTGAGCAGTTCTTC. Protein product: CASSEATKLGEQFF.

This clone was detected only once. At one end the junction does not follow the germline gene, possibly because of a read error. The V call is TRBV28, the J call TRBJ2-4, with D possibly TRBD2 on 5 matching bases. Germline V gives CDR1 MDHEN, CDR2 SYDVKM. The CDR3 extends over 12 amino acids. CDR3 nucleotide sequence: TGTGCCAGCAGCCTAGCCCAAAACATTCAGTACTTC. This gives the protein CASSLAQNIQYF. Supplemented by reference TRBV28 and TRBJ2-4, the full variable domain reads DVKVTQSSRYLVKRTGEKVFLECVQDMDHENMFWYRQDPGLGLRLIYFSYDVKMKEKGDIPEGYSVSREKKERFSLILESASTNQTSMYLCASSLAQNIQYFGAGTRLSVL.

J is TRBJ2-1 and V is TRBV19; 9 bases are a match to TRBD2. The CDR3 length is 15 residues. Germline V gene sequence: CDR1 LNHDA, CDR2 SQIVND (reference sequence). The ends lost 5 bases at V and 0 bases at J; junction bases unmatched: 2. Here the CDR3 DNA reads TGTGCCAGTAGTGTTAGCGGGAGCTCCTACAATGAGCAGTTCTTC. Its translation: CASSVSGSSYNEQFF. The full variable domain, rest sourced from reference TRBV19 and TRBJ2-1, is DGGITQSPKYLFRKEGQNVTLSCEQNLNHDAMYWYRQDPGQGLRLIYYSQIVNDFQKGDIAEGYSVSREKKESFPLTVTSAQKNPTAFYLCASSVSGSSYNEQFFGPGTRLTVL.